This TCR beta chain is drawn from a study of blood T cell repertoires in COVID-19 (dated by TCRdb to between 2020 and 2021). Regarding the study in general: Samples from collaborators originated in the United States, Italy and Spain and spanned both the acute and convalescent phases of COVID-19. Where available, HLA class I and class II types were obtained from metadata supplied by the sample provider rather than from assay-based typing. The dataset comprised deeply sampled blood TCRbeta repertoires from subjects exposed to, actively infected with, or recovered from COVID-19. The sample metadata nearly always contained a de-identified subject ID, COVID-19 status, age in years and sex. The samples were drawn from the first 160 participants of the ongoing ImmuneRACE study and from more than 1,000 subjects provided by 6 global collaborators. The material from the prospective study consisted of cDNA or gDNA derived from T cells, B-cell-depleted T cells, or PBMCs. The repertoires were released in a freely available public database meant as a resource for research on the immune response to SARS-CoV-2. The paper's findings and limits, for the study overall: The amount of clinical and demographic metadata varied by source and participant and was provided uncurated.

Each collaborating institution followed its own protocols to collect whole blood in K2EDTA tubes. For TCRbeta analysis, collaborators shipped samples in one of three forms: frozen whole blood, isolated PBMCs, or DNA extracted from either of those sample types. Of note for this clone: What antigen it recognizes has not been identified. No base qualities exist here, and no much larger clone lies one base off it.

TCRbeta CDR3 regions were amplified from genomic DNA by means of the immunoSEQ Assay, a bias-controlled multiplex PCR. The original methods were these. The number of nucleated cells in each sample was estimated from the amplification of reference gene primers within the assay. To quantify the absolute abundance of each unique TCRbeta CDR3 rearrangement, sequence reads were collapsed and filtered. For each sample, productive Simpson clonality was calculated as the square root of Simpson's diversity index across productive rearrangements. TCRdb's version of the immuneACCESS table is confined to in-frame rearrangements and falls short of the full clone set. An unresolved V gene accounts for under half of the shortfall where checked; the remainder is of unknown origin. The DNA gave D and trimming, while V, J and clone size come from that table. Within this sample are 40,000 or so clones, with 80% to 90% of them counted one time only. The biggest ten clones account for approximately 13% of the sample.

This receptor was obtained from a woman in her seventies in a cohort sampled during active COVID-19. The sequenced sample consisted of peripheral blood.

The CDR3 loop reads CASSTAGGGETQYF. At the DNA level, the sequence is TGTGCCAGCAGCACGGCGGGGGGCGGGGAGACCCAGTACTTC. The chain is assembled from TRBV6-2 or TRBV6-3 and TRBJ2-5; TRBD2 aligns with 8 central bases. V loses 6 bases at its end and J loses 5 bases; junction bases beyond the gene matches: 8. According to the germline V gene, CDR1 reads MNHEY and CDR2 reads SVGEGT. From the cysteine up to the phenylalanine, the CDR3 has a length of 14 residues. Only the CDR3 part of the read is kept: 42 bases, read in frame from the first base.